Sequencing of this TCR beta chain was carried out in a study of cytomegalovirus exposure and HLA in healthy donors. The wider study: Among the roughly 430 genotyped donors, 65% to 90% were placed in the Caucasian-associated ancestry cluster. Study-wide results and caveats: V- and J-gene trimming of TCR beta was linked (in a later analysis) to a missense DCLRE1C variant. Analyzed later, association rates of TCRs varied across HLA loci, with DRB1 most and HLA-C fewest. The majority of CMV-associated TCR beta chains were reported as apparently HLA-restricted in a later analysis.

The PCR was carried out with 60 Vbeta primers and 13 Jbeta primers. Some clones are missing from TCRdb's copy, which holds only in-frame ones; the method was immunoSEQ multiplex PCR. The table lists some 150,000 clones, about 65% of them singletons. Of note for this clone: Its antigen is unknown.

The specimen sequenced was PBMCs. This receptor was obtained from a woman in her 30s in good health and CMV-seronegative.

The CDR3 loop is CAWSALTGKRGAVGELFF. The CDR3 DNA follows: TGTGCCTGGAGTGCCTTGACAGGGAAGAGGGGGGCGGTAGGTGAACTGTTTTTT. The chain employs TRBV30 and TRBJ1-4; 7 bases are shared with TRBD1. The germline CDR1 and CDR2 sequences are GTSNPN and SVGIG (reference sequence). The CDR3 has 18 amino acids. J lost 12 bases, V lost 1 base, and 23 bases had no gene match.